The clone carrying this TCR beta chain has a count of ten or more. Its antigen is undetermined. The sample comes from a study of neurological immune-mediated disorders. Findings and caveats of the study: The study found the most TCR clonal expansion in HTLV-1-associated myelopathy and the least in multiple sclerosis, below healthy controls.

Described time point: longitudinal time-point 1 (baseline). Serving as healthy controls were blood bank volunteers based in Maryland, USA. A 10-nucleotide random UMI tagged transcripts in template-switch 5'RACE cDNA synthesis. TCRdb reanalysed the 5' RACE reads using MiXCR and keeps one entry per CDR3 protein. The table includes tens of thousands of distinct CDR3 sequences, roughly a tenth detected once. From germline, CDR1 is SGHRS and CDR2 YFSETQ. The CDR3 has 15 amino acids. The V end lost 1 base, the J end lost 0 bases, and 9 bases lay between the germline ends. The sequenced material came from PBMCs. The chain recombines TRBV5-1 with TRBJ2-3, with unresolved D. The sequence was collected from a man aged 25 to 45 in good health. This CDR3 reads CASSLPSSSTDTQYF. The CDR3 coding sequence is TGCGCCAGCAGCTTGCCCAGCAGTAGCACAGATACGCAGTATTTT.